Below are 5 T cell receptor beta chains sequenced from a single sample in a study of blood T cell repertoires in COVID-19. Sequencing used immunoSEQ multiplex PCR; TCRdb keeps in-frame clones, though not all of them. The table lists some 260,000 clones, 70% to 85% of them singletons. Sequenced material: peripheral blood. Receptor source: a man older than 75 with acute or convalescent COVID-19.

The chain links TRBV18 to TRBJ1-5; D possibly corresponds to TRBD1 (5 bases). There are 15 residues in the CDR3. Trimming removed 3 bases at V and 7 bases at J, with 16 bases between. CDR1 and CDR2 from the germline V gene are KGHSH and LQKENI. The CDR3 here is CASSPGGNGGQPQHF. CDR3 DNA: TGTGCCAGCTCACCCGGGGGGAACGGCGGCCAGCCCCAGCATTTT.

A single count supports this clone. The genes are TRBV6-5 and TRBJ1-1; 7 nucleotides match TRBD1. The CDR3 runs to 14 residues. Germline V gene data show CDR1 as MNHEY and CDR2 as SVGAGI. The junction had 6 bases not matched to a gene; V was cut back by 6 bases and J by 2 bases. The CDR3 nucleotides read TGTGCCAGCAGGATGACAGGGCGAAACACTGAAGCTTTCTTT. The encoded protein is CASRMTGRNTEAFF.

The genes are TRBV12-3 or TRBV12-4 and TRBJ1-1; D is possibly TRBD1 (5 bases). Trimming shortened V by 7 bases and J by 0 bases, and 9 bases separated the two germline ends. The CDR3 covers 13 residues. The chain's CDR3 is CASTVTVNTEAFF. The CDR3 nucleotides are TGTGCCAGCACCGTGACAGTGAACACTGAAGCTTTCTTT.

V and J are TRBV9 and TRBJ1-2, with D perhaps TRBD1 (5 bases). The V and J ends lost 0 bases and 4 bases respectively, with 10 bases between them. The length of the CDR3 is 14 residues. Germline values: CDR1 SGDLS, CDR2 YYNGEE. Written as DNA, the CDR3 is TGTGCCAGCAGCGTAGTGGGGACTCCCTATGGCTACACCTTC. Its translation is CASSVVGTPYGYTF.

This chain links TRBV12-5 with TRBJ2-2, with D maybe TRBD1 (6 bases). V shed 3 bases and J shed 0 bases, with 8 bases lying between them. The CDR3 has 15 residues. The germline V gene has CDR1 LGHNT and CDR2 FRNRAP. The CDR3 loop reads CASGFGQSNTGELFF. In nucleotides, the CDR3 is TGTGCTAGTGGTTTTGGACAGTCGAACACCGGGGAGCTGTTTTTT.